The T cell receptor (beta chain) described here comes from a study of blood T cells in healthy people across ages. General observations from the study: Any conclusive comparison of naive versus antigen-experienced cells was prevented by using unsorted PBMCs.

Total RNA, at least 6 micrograms per sample, came from PBMCs. CDR1 and CDR2 from the germline V gene are LNHNV and YYDKDF (reference sequence). The CDR3 loop spans 15 amino acids. The V and J ends lost 3 bases and 2 bases respectively, with 11 bases between them. A second 7 to 11 cycle PCR used barcoded and J-beta primers. In TCRdb, the 5' RACE reads were re-called with MiXCR into one record per CDR3 protein. Of 650,000 to 1,000,000 distinct CDR3 sequences listed, 30% to 45% are singletons. This clonotype turned up a few times. Its specificity is unknown. What was sequenced was blood. This TCR derives from a man aged 18 to 29 in good health. This chain connects TRBV15 to TRBJ2-1; tentatively, D is TRBD1 or TRBD2 (6 bases each). For the CDR3, the DNA is TGTGCCACCAGCAGGTGGGGGGCGACCTACAATGAGCAGTTCTTC. This gives the protein CATSRWGATYNEQFF.